These 25 T cell receptor beta chains were sequenced from one sample in a study of T cells after yellow fever vaccination. Each CDR3 protein is one row after TCRdb ran MiXCR on the 5' RACE reads. The table records hundreds of thousands of distinct CDR3 sequences, roughly 13% of them present only once. The specimen comprised PBMCs, sampled on the day of the yellow fever booster vaccination. The receptors originated from a man aged 30-40 years who received the YFV17D yellow fever vaccine.

This sequence joins TRBV5-1 and TRBJ2-2, with 10 bases fitting TRBD2. With 2 bases clipped from V and 5 bases from J, the junction kept 9 bases outside the gene matches. This CDR3 is 17 amino acids long. Germline V gene sequence: CDR1 SGHRS, CDR2 YFSETQ. CDR3 in amino acids: CASSLLTSGKNTGELFF. CDR3 in DNA: TGCGCCAGCAGCTTACTCACTAGCGGGAAAAATACCGGGGAGCTGTTTTTT.

The rearrangement links TRBV11-2 to TRBJ2-1; TRBD2 aligns across 9 bases. V gave up 2 bases and J gave up 8 bases; unmatched junction bases: 7. The germline V gene has CDR1 SGHAT and CDR2 FQNNGV. The CDR3 is made up of 15 amino acids. The chain's CDR3 is CASSLTAGGLYEQFF. The CDR3 DNA reads TGTGCCAGCAGCTTAACAGCGGGAGGTCTCTATGAGCAGTTCTTC.

The rearrangement links TRBV5-1 to TRBJ2-5, with no clear D. V lost 3 bases to trimming and J lost 0 bases, with 12 bases between them. The CDR3 sequence is 15 residues long. Germline CDR1 is SGHRS and CDR2 is YFSETQ. DNA for the CDR3: TGCGCCAGCAGCTCGACCCACCGAGACCAAGAGACCCAGTACTTC. It is translated as CASSSTHRDQETQYF.

The CDR3 bases are TGTGCCTGGAAAAGCGGGAGGGCTTCCCCTTACGAGCAGTACTTC. It is translated as CAWKSGRASPYEQYF. The V call is TRBV30, the J call TRBJ2-7; 10 bases are shared with TRBD2. CDR3 length: 15 residues. Germline CDR1 is GTSNPN and CDR2 is SVGIG (reference sequence). The junction had 10 bases not matched to a gene; V was cut back by 4 bases and J by 4 bases.

V is TRBV24-1 and J is TRBJ2-3; TRBD2 matches at 10 bases. Germline CDR1 is KGHDR and CDR2 is SFDVKD. The CDR3 extends over 15 amino acids. The V and J ends lost 3 bases and 5 bases, in that order; junction bases with no gene match: 4. CDR3 sequence reads: CATSDGGLARDTQYF. The DNA for the CDR3 is TGTGCCACCAGTGATGGGGGACTAGCGAGAGATACGCAGTATTTT.

A few counts support this clonotype. The rearrangement uses TRBV20-1 and TRBJ1-6; 9 positions agree with TRBD1. J gave up 6 bases and V 6 bases, and 3 bases lay outside the gene matches. Germline CDR1 DFQATT, CDR2 SNEGSKA (reference sequence). There are 13 residues in the CDR3. The DNA for the CDR3 is TGCAGTGCAATGGGACAGGGTAATTCACCCCTCCACTTT. Protein: CSAMGQGNSPLHF.

This chain uses TRBV20-1 with TRBJ2-1, with 7 positions matching TRBD2. Germline V gene sequence: CDR1 DFQATT, CDR2 SNEGSKA (reference sequence). V was pared by 5 bases and J by 2 bases, with 6 bases of the junction left unmatched. The CDR3 is 14 amino acids. The CDR3: CSAQRGPAYNEQFF. The DNA for the CDR3 is TGCAGTGCTCAGCGGGGCCCCGCCTACAATGAGCAGTTCTTC.

The rearrangement uses TRBV4-3 and TRBJ2-7; 8 bases agree with TRBD2. The CDR3 runs 13 residues. The V and J ends lost 3 bases and 6 bases, in that order; junction bases with no gene match: 4. Per germline, CDR1 LGHNA and CDR2 YSLEER. The CDR3 DNA reads as TGCGCCAGCAGCCATGCCCGGGGGGGCGAGCAGTACTTC. It translates to CASSHARGGEQYF.

There are a few counts of this clonotype. The rearrangement uses TRBV11-2 and TRBJ2-3; 13 bases line up with TRBD2. Germline values: CDR1 SGHAT, CDR2 FQNNGV. This CDR3 is built from 19 residues. The V segment lost 3 bases and the J segment 3 bases; nucleotides outside the gene matches: 12. In DNA, the CDR3 is TGTGCCAGCAGCTTTGGGGAGGGACTAGCGGGAATGGGGACAGATACGCAGTATTTT. It codes for CASSFGEGLAGMGTDTQYF.

There are a few counts of this clonotype. The CDR3 region has the DNA TGTGCCAGCTCACCAATGCGTCAGGGGGCGAAAGACACCATATATTTT. It encodes CASSPMRQGAKDTIYF. The rearrangement links TRBV18 to TRBJ1-3; TRBD1 agrees at 8 bases. This CDR3 comprises 16 residues. The germline gives CDR1 KGHSH, CDR2 LQKENI. Trimming removed 2 bases from V and 8 bases from J; junction bases left unmatched: 11.

This clonotype was counted between two and nine times. J is TRBJ2-1 and V is TRBV7-2; D ambiguous. Germline loops: CDR1 SGHTA, CDR2 FQGNSA. The CDR3 loop spans 14 amino acids. Trimming took 3 bases from V and 7 from J, leaving 13 bases between them. CDR3 in DNA: TGTGCCAGCAGCTTTAACAAAGGCCCTAATGAGCAGTTCTTC. As protein: CASSFNKGPNEQFF.

This chain uses TRBV7-3 with TRBJ1-1; D uncertain. This CDR3 region has 13 residues. Germline V gives CDR1 SGHTA, CDR2 FQGTGA. The V end lost 5 bases, the J end lost 0 bases, and 7 bases lay between the germline ends. CDR3 sequence (DNA): TGTGCCAGCAGCCCCAATATGAACACTGAAGCTTTCTTT. Its translation is CASSPNMNTEAFF. Combining the CDR3 with reference TRBV7-3 and TRBJ1-1 gives the whole variable domain GAGVSQTPSNKVTEKGKYVELRCDPISGHTALYWYRQSLGQGPEFLIYFQGTGAADDSGLPNDRFFAVRPEGSVSTLKIQRTERGDSAVYLCASSPNMNTEAFFGQGTRLTVV.

The genes are TRBV5-1 and TRBJ2-3, with D uncertain. This CDR3 contains 14 residues. Trimming shortened V by 6 bases and J by 5 bases, and 16 bases separated the two germline ends. Looked up from germline, CDR1 is SGHRS and CDR2 is YFSETQ. Here the CDR3 reads CASKSGIDGDTQYF. Here the CDR3 DNA reads TGCGCCAGCAAGTCGGGCATCGATGGAGATACGCAGTATTTT.

J is TRBJ2-4 and V is TRBV7-9, with a possible D match to TRBD1 (8 bases). This CDR3 has 15 amino acids. V was shortened by 5 bases and J by 6 bases, with 17 bases between the two germline ends. CDR1 is SEHNR and CDR2 is FQNEAQ in the germline V gene (reference sequence). In DNA, the CDR3 is TGTGCCAGCAGCAACACCAACAGGGGGGGAAACATTCAGTACTTC. It translates to CASSNTNRGGNIQYF. Full variable domain (remainder filled in from reference TRBV7-9 and TRBJ2-4): DTGVSQNPRHKITKRGQNVTFRCDPISEHNRLYWYRQTLGQGPEFLTYFQNEAQLEKSRLLSDRFSAERPKGSFSTLEIQRTEQGDSAMYLCASSNTNRGGNIQYFGAGTRLSVL.

This clonotype was recorded a few times. V and J are TRBV10-3 and TRBJ2-2; 7 positions match TRBD2. Germline CDR1 is ENHRY and CDR2 is SYGVKD. The trim removed 8 bases at V and 7 bases at J, leaving 7 bases unmatched. This CDR3 region has 13 residues. CDR3 DNA sequence: TGTGCCATCGGACTAGGAGAGGGCGGGGAGCTGTTTTTT. Translated: CAIGLGEGGELFF.

The chain uses TRBV12-3 or TRBV12-4 and TRBJ2-7, with no clear D. The CDR3 sequence is 12 residues long. V dropped 6 bases and J dropped 4 bases, with 10 bases sitting between them. The CDR3 DNA reads as TGTGCCAGCAGGCGTCTCCTGTACGAGCAGTACTTC. Its protein product is CASRRLLYEQYF.

V gene TRBV15 combines with J gene TRBJ1-4; possible D gene TRBD1, 5 bases. The germline V and J ends were trimmed by 0 bases and 6 bases, with 11 bases remaining between them. In germline, CDR1 is LNHNV, CDR2 YYDKDF (reference sequence). This CDR3 is 15 amino acids long. The CDR3 DNA reads TGTGCCACCAGCAGAGACAGGAGGGGATATGAAAAACTGTTTTTT. It translates to CATSRDRRGYEKLFF.

V is TRBV29-1 and J is TRBJ2-1, with D perhaps assigned TRBD1 or TRBD2 (5 bases each). This CDR3 has 19 residues. V was shortened by 0 bases and J by 4 bases, with 25 bases between the two germline ends. Germline CDR1 SQVTM, CDR2 ANQGSEA. The CDR3 nucleotides read TGCAGCGTTGAAGATGGTAGCCCGCGGCTGAGGGGCCGGTACAATGAGCAGTTCTTC. Translating it yields CSVEDGSPRLRGRYNEQFF.

The chain is built from TRBV30 and TRBJ2-2; D not resolved. CDR3 length: 13 residues. Trimming left V 1 base short and J 5 bases short, with 8 bases between. The germline V gene has CDR1 GTSNPN and CDR2 SVGIG (reference sequence). This CDR3 reads CAWSEIETGELFF. The DNA for the CDR3 is TGTGCCTGGAGTGAAATAGAGACCGGGGAGCTGTTTTTT.

The sample holds a few counts of this clonotype. J is TRBJ2-1 and V is TRBV3-1; possible D gene TRBD1, 6 bases. The germline CDR1 and CDR2 sequences are LGHDT and YNNKEL (reference sequence). Trimming cost V 5 bases and J 8 bases, with 16 bases left between them. The CDR3 is 14 residues long. CDR3 region: CASSSMSEGDEQFF. In DNA form, the CDR3 reads TGTGCCAGCAGCTCGATGTCCGAGGGGGATGAGCAGTTCTTC.

The chain couples TRBV5-8 to TRBJ2-7; 8 nucleotides align to TRBD1. This CDR3 contains 17 residues. Germline-derived CDR1 and CDR2 are SGHTS and YDEGEE. Germline trimming cut 5 bases from V and 3 bases from J; bases unmatched to any gene: 16. CDR3 loop: CASRRLSEGQEHYEQYF. For the CDR3, the DNA is TGTGCCAGCAGACGCCTCTCAGAGGGACAGGAGCACTACGAGCAGTACTTC.

This rearrangement joins TRBV4-3 to TRBJ2-7; no firm D call. V lost 1 base and J lost 0, with 10 bases in between. The germline V gene encodes CDR1 LGHNA and CDR2 YSLEER. This CDR3 region has 15 residues. The CDR3 bases are TGCGCCAGCAGCCAAGCTGTTCGGAGCTCCTACGAGCAGTACTTC. Its translation is CASSQAVRSSYEQYF.

This clonotype was found a few times. This chain connects TRBV12-3 or TRBV12-4 to TRBJ2-1, with TRBD2 matching 7 bases. This CDR3 region has 15 residues. V lost 6 bases, J lost 7 bases, and 12 bases stayed unmatched. CDR3 sequence: CASSLSGPLGNEQFF. CDR3 nucleotide sequence: TGTGCCAGCAGCCTTAGCGGGCCCTTGGGGAATGAGCAGTTCTTC.

The rearrangement uses TRBV25-1 and TRBJ2-7; TRBD2 might be the D (5 bases). V lost 6 bases and J lost 9, with 18 bases in between. The CDR3 contains 13 residues. Germline V gene lookup returns CDR1 MGHDK and CDR2 SYGVNS. CDR3 in amino acids: CASSAPDGLAQYF. CDR3 bases: TGTGCCAGCAGCGCCCCGGACGGACTCGCGCAGTACTTC.

This clonotype was observed a handful of times. J is TRBJ1-1 and V is TRBV9; 8 nucleotides match TRBD1. With V trimmed by 3 bases and J by 10 bases, 11 bases remained unmatched. CDR1 is SGDLS, CDR2 YYNGEE, per germline. This CDR3 is 14 amino acids long. CDR3 amino acids: CASSAEAGGNGAFF. CDR3 sequence (DNA): TGTGCCAGCAGCGCTGAAGCAGGGGGCAATGGAGCTTTCTTT.